The clone carrying this T cell receptor beta chain has more than one count but fewer than ten. Its cognate antigen is unknown. Alongside a J-beta primer mix, a sample-barcoded 5' primer served in a second PCR lasting about 7 to 11 cycles. With 12 random nucleotides, a template-switch adaptor tagged each individual cDNA molecule. TCRdb called the 5' RACE reads again in MiXCR, with one record for every CDR3 protein. The sample lists about 580,000 distinct CDR3 sequences; roughly 48% were seen once. V dropped 6 bases and J dropped 3 bases, with 10 bases sitting between them. The CDR3 covers 12 residues. CDR1 is SQVTM and CDR2 is ANQGSEA in the germline V gene. This sample was included in a study of blood T cells in healthy people across ages. Points from the study as a whole: In older individuals, TCR beta diversity per million T cells was lower, falling roughly linearly with age. Strongly correlated with naive T cell percentage was TCR beta diversity. Because donor CMV status was unknown, expanded clonotype changes were possibly confounded.

The gene calls are TRBV29-1 and TRBJ2-3; D gene uncertain. Sequencing was carried out using blood. The TCR comes from a man at least 80 years old in good health. Written as DNA, the CDR3 is TGCAGCGTGACACGATATACAGATACGCAGTATTTT. This translates into CSVTRYTDTQYF.